What follows are 8 T cell receptor beta chains derived from one specimen sequenced in a study of blood T cell repertoires in COVID-19. Clones were read by immunoSEQ multiplex PCR, and TCRdb kept only the in-frame ones, dropping some. Here the sample spans 200,000 to 300,000 clones, around 88% being singletons. Specimen: PBMCs or T cells enriched from blood (not recorded which). The receptors stem from a man aged 35 to 55 who had recovered from COVID-19.

This clone has a single count. The chain has TRBV12-2 and TRBJ2-3; the table's D gene call, TRBD2, was not cross checked with the DNA. TRBV12-2 is listed as a pseudogene. The CDR3 sequence is 16 residues long. CDR3 sequence: CASRLQLGTPPYTQYF. CDR3 nucleotide sequence: TGTGCAAGTCGCTTACAACTAGGGACTCCTCCGTATACGCAGTATTTT.

The J gene is TRBJ2-7, the V gene TRBV28, with 7 bases matching TRBD2. The CDR3 runs to 15 residues. Germline V gene sequence: CDR1 MDHEN, CDR2 SYDVKM. With V trimmed by 1 base and J by 7 bases, 10 bases remained unmatched. The CDR3 loop is CASSLFRGRAGEQYF. CDR3 DNA: TGTGCCAGCAGTTTATTTCGTGGGAGGGCCGGGGAGCAGTACTTC.

The chain joins TRBV6-4 to TRBJ2-2, with TRBD2 matching 7 bases. This CDR3 comprises 13 residues. Germline V gives CDR1 MRHNA, CDR2 SNTAGT. The V gene end was trimmed by 4 bases and the J gene end by 5 bases; junction bases not matched to a gene: 1. CDR3 sequence: CASSVGGTGELFF. CDR3 in DNA: TGTGCCAGCAGTGTGGGAGGGACCGGGGAGCTGTTTTTT.

Remarks on this clone: This same CDR3 is encoded by further DNA sequences in the sample. CDR3 nucleotides: TGTGCCAGCAGTTTAGGGACTAGTTCGTACGAGCAGTACTTC. Its translation: CASSLGTSSYEQYF. J is TRBJ2-7 and V is TRBV28; 8 nucleotides agree with TRBD2. This CDR3 region has 14 residues. Germline trimming cut 2 bases from V and 4 bases from J; bases unmatched to any gene: 4. Germline-derived CDR1 and CDR2 are MDHEN and SYDVKM.

The V call is TRBV7-9, the J call TRBJ2-7, with a possible D match to TRBD2 (6 bases). The CDR3 is made up of 12 amino acids. Germline lookup yields CDR1 SEHNR and CDR2 FQNEAQ (reference sequence). Trimming pared 0 bases from V and 6 bases from J, leaving 6 bases between. The CDR3 region has the DNA TGTGCCAGCAGCTTAGCGGGACTCGAGCAGTACTTC. This encodes CASSLAGLEQYF.

CDR3 in amino acids: CASSLGIREKLFF. The CDR3, as DNA: TGTGCCAGCAGCTTAGGTATCAGGGAAAAACTGTTTTTT. The chain links TRBV7-3 to TRBJ1-4; D gene uncertain. Trimming cost V 2 bases and J 8 bases, with 9 bases left between them. This CDR3 has 13 residues. Per the germline V gene, CDR1 is SGHTA and CDR2 is FQGTGA.

This clone was counted a single time. The chain is built from TRBV7-8 and TRBJ1-2; TRBD1 matches at 9 bases. The trim removed 4 bases at V and 0 bases at J, leaving 18 bases unmatched. Germline assignment: CDR1 SGHVS and CDR2 FQNEAQ. This CDR3 has 20 amino acids. CDR3 sequence: CASSYHFTGTGLQTNYGYTF. The CDR3 nucleotides are TGTGCCAGCAGCTACCACTTTACCGGGACAGGGCTTCAAACTAACTATGGCTACACCTTC. Full variable domain (rest looked up from reference TRBV7-8 and TRBJ1-2): GAGVSQSPRYKVAKRGQDVALRCDPISGHVSLFWYQQALGQGPEFLTYFQNEAQLDKSGLPSDRFFAERPEGSVSTLKIQRTQQEDSAVYLCASSYHFTGTGLQTNYGYTFGSGTRLTVV.

J is TRBJ2-3 and V is TRBV10-1; 8 nucleotides agree with TRBD1. V was clipped by 4 bases and J by 4 bases; unmatched bases: 10. CDR1 and CDR2 from the germline V gene are WNHNN and SYGVQD (reference sequence). CDR3 length: 16 amino acids. CDR3 in DNA: TGCGCCAGCAGTGGCCGACAGGGGTTAATAGCAGATACGCAGTATTTT. It encodes CASSGRQGLIADTQYF.